These T cell receptor beta chains were read from a single sample in a study of regulatory T cells in long-lasting Graves disease. Via MiXCR, TCRdb re-called the multiplex PCR reads, giving one row per CDR3 protein. The profile shows hundreds of thousands of distinct CDR3 sequences, approximately 16% of them singletons. The data also belong to a second study, concerning T cells in Graves' hyperthyroidism and ophthalmopathy.

This material consisted of peripheral blood mononuclear cells (PBMCs), taken at new diagnosis, from a patient treated with antithyroid drugs. The receptor set was obtained from a man aged 18 to 29 with Graves disease. Both conserved end residues are part of each CDR3. The order of the fields is V gene, CDR3 length, D gene, CDR3 protein. The D gene is left open where the match is weak.

V: TRBV5-1
length: 17
D: TRBD2
CDR3: CASASTSGRLNTGELFF

V: TRBV13
length: 16
D: TRBD2
CDR3: CASSEVSGRSTGELFF

V: TRBV5-6
length: 11
D: .
CDR3: CASSLTAGYTF

V: TRBV19
length: 15
D: TRBD1
CDR3: CASSSARTGGYGYTF

V: TRBV7-3
length: 15
D: TRBD1
CDR3: CASRLTGGSNNEQFF

V: TRBV10-3
length: 15
D: .
CDR3: CATRPGGPMNTEAFF

V: TRBV7-2
length: 13
D: TRBD1
CDR3: CASSRTGNHEQYF

V: TRBV12-3/TRBV12-4
length: 13
D: .
CDR3: CASRQSPYNEQFF

V: TRBV20-1
length: 15
D: TRBD2
CDR3: CSGLGTSGSTDTQYF

V: TRBV30
length: 12
D: .
CDR3: CAWSQGDTEAFF

V: TRBV6-1
length: 15
D: .
CDR3: CASSKRPEGTYEQYF

V: TRBV5-1
length: 14
D: TRBD2
CDR3: CASNSERGTYEQYF

V: TRBV29-1
length: 14
D: .
CDR3: CSVLVGVGDQPQHF

V: TRBV14
length: 17
D: .
CDR3: CASSQVWGQVPNTEAFF

V: TRBV5-1
length: 14
D: .
CDR3: CASSLGHGNEKLFF

V: TRBV28
length: 13
D: TRBD1
CDR3: CASSSVQGDEQFF

V: TRBV5-1
length: 12
D: .
CDR3: CASSSMAYGYTF

V: TRBV5-5
length: 14
D: .
CDR3: CASSPGPSGYEQFF

V: TRBV4-1
length: 15
D: TRBD2
CDR3: CASSHPSGRNNEQFF

V: TRBV28
length: 16
D: TRBD2
CDR3: CASSASGRGSYNEQFF

V: TRBV5-1
length: 15
D: .
CDR3: CASSSGENSGNTIYF

V: TRBV5-1
length: 17
D: .
CDR3: CASGMEMGTLSTDTQYF

V: TRBV6-2/TRBV6-3
length: 15
D: TRBD1
CDR3: CASGTPGQGDYEQYF

V: TRBV30
length: 14
D: .
CDR3: CAWGSRDFQETQYF